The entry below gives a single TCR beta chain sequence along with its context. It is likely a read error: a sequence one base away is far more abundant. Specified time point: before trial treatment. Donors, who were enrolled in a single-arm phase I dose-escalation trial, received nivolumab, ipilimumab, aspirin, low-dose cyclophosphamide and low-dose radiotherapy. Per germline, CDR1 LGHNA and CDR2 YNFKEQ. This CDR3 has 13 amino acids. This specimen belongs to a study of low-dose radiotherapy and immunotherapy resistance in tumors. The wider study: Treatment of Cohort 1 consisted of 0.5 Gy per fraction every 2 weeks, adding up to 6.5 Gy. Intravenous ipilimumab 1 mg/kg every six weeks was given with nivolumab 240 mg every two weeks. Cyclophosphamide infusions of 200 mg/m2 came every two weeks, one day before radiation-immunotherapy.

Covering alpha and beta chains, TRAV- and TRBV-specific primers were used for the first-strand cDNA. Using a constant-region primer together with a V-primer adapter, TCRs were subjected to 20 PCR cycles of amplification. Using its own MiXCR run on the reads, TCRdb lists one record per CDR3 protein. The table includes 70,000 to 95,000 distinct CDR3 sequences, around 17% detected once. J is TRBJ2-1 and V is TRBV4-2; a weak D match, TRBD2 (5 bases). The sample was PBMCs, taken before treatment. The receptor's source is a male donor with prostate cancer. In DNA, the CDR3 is TGTGCCAGCAGCTTATCTAGCTCGGGTGAGCAGCTCTTC. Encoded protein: CASSLSSSGEQLF.